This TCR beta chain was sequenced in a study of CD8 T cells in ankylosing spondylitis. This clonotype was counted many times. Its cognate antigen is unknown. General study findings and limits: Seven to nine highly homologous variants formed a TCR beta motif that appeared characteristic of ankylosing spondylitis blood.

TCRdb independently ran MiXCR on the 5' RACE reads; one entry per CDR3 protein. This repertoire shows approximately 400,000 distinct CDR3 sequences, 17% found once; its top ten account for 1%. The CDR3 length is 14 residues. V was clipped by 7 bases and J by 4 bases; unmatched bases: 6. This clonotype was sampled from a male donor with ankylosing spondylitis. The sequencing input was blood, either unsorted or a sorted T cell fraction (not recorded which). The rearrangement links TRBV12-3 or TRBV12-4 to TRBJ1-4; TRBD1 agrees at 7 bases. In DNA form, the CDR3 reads TGTGCCAGCACCAGACAGGGACTTAATGAAAAACTGTTTTTT. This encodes CASTRQGLNEKLFF.